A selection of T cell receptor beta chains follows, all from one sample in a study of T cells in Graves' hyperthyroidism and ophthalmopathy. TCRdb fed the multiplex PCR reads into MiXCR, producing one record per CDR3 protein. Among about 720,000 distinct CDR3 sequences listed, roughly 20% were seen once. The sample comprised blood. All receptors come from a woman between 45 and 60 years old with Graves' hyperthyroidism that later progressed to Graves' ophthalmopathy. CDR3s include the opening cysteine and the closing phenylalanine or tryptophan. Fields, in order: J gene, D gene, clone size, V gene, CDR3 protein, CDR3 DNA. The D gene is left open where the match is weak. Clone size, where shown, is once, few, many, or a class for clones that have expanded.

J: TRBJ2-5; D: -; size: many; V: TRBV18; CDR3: CASSPREQFQETQYF; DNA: TGTGCCAGCTCACCACGGGAACAGTTCCAAGAGACCCAGTACTTC
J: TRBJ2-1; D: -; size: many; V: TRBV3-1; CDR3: CASSQDLEQFF; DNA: TGTGCCAGCAGCCAAGATCTGGAGCAGTTCTTC
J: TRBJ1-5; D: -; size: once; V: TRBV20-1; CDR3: CSATIPGDQPQHF; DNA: TGCAGTGCAACCATTCCGGGTGATCAGCCCCAGCATTTT
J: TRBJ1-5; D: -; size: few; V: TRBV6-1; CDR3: CASSRDGWQPQHF; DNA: TGTGCCAGCAGTCGGGATGGTTGGCAGCCCCAGCATTTT
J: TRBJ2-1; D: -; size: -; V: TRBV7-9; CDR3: CASQTPRTGLLYNEQFF; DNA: TGTGCCAGCCAAACCCCTAGAACGGGACTTCTCTACAATGAGCAGTTCTTC
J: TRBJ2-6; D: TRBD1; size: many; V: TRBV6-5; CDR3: CASSHSLQTGIGANVLTF; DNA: TGTGCCAGCAGTCACTCTCTCCAGACAGGGATCGGGGCCAACGTCCTGACTTTC
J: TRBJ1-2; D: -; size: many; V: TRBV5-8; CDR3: CASSLEGEARYTF; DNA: TGTGCCAGCAGCTTGGAGGGGGAAGCCCGCTACACCTTC
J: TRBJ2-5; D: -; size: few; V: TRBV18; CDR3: CASSPPSETQYF; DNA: TGTGCCAGCTCACCACCAAGTGAGACCCAGTACTTC
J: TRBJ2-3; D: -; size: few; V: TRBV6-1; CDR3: CASSPGVAVSTDTQYF; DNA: TGTGCCAGCAGCCCAGGGGTAGCGGTTAGCACAGATACGCAGTATTTT
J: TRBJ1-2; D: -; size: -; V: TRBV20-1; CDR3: CSARVYGGLDYGYTF; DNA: TGCAGTGCTAGAGTGTACGGGGGCTTGGACTATGGCTACACCTTC
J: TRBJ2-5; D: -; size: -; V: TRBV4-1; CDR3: CASSQGIGTVQEETQYF; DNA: TGCGCCAGCAGCCAAGGAATCGGTACAGTACAGGAAGAGACCCAGTACTTC
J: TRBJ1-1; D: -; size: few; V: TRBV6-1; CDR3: CASIREPSSRAFF; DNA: TGTGCCAGCATTCGGGAGCCCTCCTCACGGGCTTTCTTT
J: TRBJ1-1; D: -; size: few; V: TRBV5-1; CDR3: CASSFQGLMHEAFF; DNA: TGCGCCAGCAGCTTTCAGGGACTCATGCATGAAGCTTTCTTT
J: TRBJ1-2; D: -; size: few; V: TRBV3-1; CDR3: CASSQVSGGHGYTF; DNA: TGTGCCAGCAGCCAAGTGTCCGGGGGCCATGGCTACACCTTC
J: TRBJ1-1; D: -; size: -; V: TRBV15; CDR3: CATSRALMNTEAFF; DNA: TGTGCCACCAGCAGAGCCCTGATGAACACTGAAGCTTTCTTT